Presented here are 19 T cell receptor beta chains from one specimen sequenced in a study of neurological immune-mediated disorders. TCRdb recomputed calls from the 5' RACE reads with MiXCR, one row per CDR3 protein. The sample yields about 66,000 distinct CDR3 sequences, 3% to 4% seen once. Material for sequencing was PBMCs. These receptors all come from a man between 35 and 55 years old with multiple sclerosis.

This clonotype was detected many times. This chain connects TRBV5-1 to TRBJ2-5, with 7 bases lining up with TRBD1. CDR1 and CDR2 from the germline V gene are SGHRS and YFSETQ. The J segment lost 7 bases and the V segment lost 6 bases, leaving 9 bases of the junction unmatched. This CDR3 comprises 13 residues. Here the CDR3 reads CASKIEGAMTQYF. In nucleotides, the CDR3 is TGCGCCAGCAAGATTGAGGGGGCAATGACCCAGTACTTC.

This clonotype occurred many times. This rearrangement joins TRBV20-1 to TRBJ1-1; D is possibly TRBD1 (6 bases). Germline assignment: CDR1 DFQATT and CDR2 SNEGSKA (reference sequence). The CDR3 is 14 amino acids. V was cut by 4 bases and J by 5 bases, with 17 bases left in between. DNA of the CDR3: TGCAGTGCTACCCGACGGGGGGCGCGAACTGAAGCTTTCTTT. This codes for CSATRRGARTEAFF.

This clonotype was recorded at least ten times. The genes are TRBV7-7 and TRBJ2-1; 14 bases are shared with TRBD2. CDR1 is SSHAT and CDR2 is FNYEAQ in the germline V gene (reference sequence). Trimming removed 4 bases from V and 8 bases from J; junction bases left unmatched: 7. The CDR3 contains 16 residues. Written as DNA, the CDR3 is TGTGCCAGCAGCTCCGGACTAGCGGGGGGCCAGGATGAGCAGTTCTTC. The encoded protein is CASSSGLAGGQDEQFF.

There are many counts of this clonotype. This rearrangement joins TRBV12-3 or TRBV12-4 to TRBJ1-5, with TRBD1 matching over 7 bases. This CDR3 region has 15 residues. V shed 5 bases, J shed 3 bases, and the junction held 7 bases outside the gene matches. The CDR3 loop is CASSPGGAINQPQHF. DNA of the CDR3: TGTGCCAGCAGTCCAGGGGGGGCAATCAATCAGCCCCAGCATTTT.

This clonotype has a handful of counts. This chain joins TRBV5-1 and TRBJ1-5, with a possible D match to TRBD1 (5 bases). The CDR3 loop spans 16 amino acids. CDR1 and CDR2 from the germline V gene are SGHRS and YFSETQ. Trimming cost V 0 bases and J 0 bases, with 10 bases left between them. In nucleotides, the CDR3 is TGCGCCAGCAGCTTGGAGAAGGACAATAGCAATCAGCCCCAGCATTTT. This gives the protein CASSLEKDNSNQPQHF.

This clonotype has at least ten counts. The rearrangement uses TRBV10-3 and TRBJ1-1; 10 bases align to TRBD1. The CDR3 extends over 15 amino acids. Losses at the gene ends were 0 bases for V and 3 bases for J; bases not matched to a gene: 1. Germline V gives CDR1 ENHRY, CDR2 SYGVKD. The CDR3 loop is CAISESGTGDTEAFF. The DNA for the CDR3 is TGTGCCATCAGTGAGTCCGGGACAGGGGACACTGAAGCTTTCTTT.

V usage is TRBV5-1 and J usage is TRBJ2-7; 9 bases match TRBD1. The length of the CDR3 is 16 residues. From germline, CDR1 is SGHRS and CDR2 YFSETQ. V lost 0 bases, J lost 0 bases, and 4 bases stayed unmatched. This chain's CDR3 is CASSLDGQGYSYEQYF. In DNA form, the CDR3 reads TGCGCCAGCAGCTTGGACGGACAGGGGTACTCCTACGAGCAGTACTTC.

This clonotype was found many times. V gene TRBV10-3 combines with J gene TRBJ2-7; D not certain. Trimming shortened V by 5 bases and J by 7 bases, and 9 bases separated the two germline ends. This CDR3 has 11 residues. Germline lookup yields CDR1 ENHRY and CDR2 SYGVKD. This chain's CDR3 is CAISSVGEQYF. CDR3 sequence (DNA): TGTGCCATCAGTTCAGTCGGGGAGCAGTACTTC.

This clonotype was recorded at least ten times. The rearrangement uses TRBV10-2 and TRBJ2-1, with TRBD1 as a possible D gene (6 bases). V was cut by 6 bases and J by 11 bases, with 8 bases left in between. The CDR3 is made up of 10 amino acids. Germline-derived CDR1 and CDR2 are WSHSY and SAAADI. The CDR3 spells CASSDRKQFF. The CDR3 coding sequence is TGCGCCAGCAGCGACAGGAAGCAGTTCTTC.

This clonotype was detected many times. The chain joins TRBV9 to TRBJ2-3; no definite D call. Trimming removed 6 bases at V and 1 base at J, with 6 bases between. CDR3 length: 12 amino acids. Germline CDR1 is SGDLS and CDR2 is YYNGEE. The CDR3 nucleotides read TGTGCCAGCACCCCAGGCACAGATACGCAGTATTTT. It yields the protein CASTPGTDTQYF.

This clonotype was seen repeatedly, ten times or more. This chain connects TRBV5-1 to TRBJ2-1, with D hard to call. The CDR3 runs 16 residues. The germline CDR1 and CDR2 sequences are SGHRS and YFSETQ. V lost 0 bases, J lost 10 bases, and 20 bases lay in between. The DNA of the CDR3 is TGCGCCAGCAGCTTGGTTCATGAAGATCCCCTAGTAGAGCAGTTCTTC. As protein: CASSLVHEDPLVEQFF. Full variable domain (remainder filled in from reference TRBV5-1 and TRBJ2-1): KAGVTQTPRYLIKTRGQQVTLSCSPISGHRSVSWYQQTPGQGLQFLFEYFSETQRNKGNFPGRFSGRQFSNSRSEMNVSTLELGDSALYLCASSLVHEDPLVEQFFGPGTRLTVL.

This clonotype was recorded at least ten times. In nucleotides, the CDR3 is TGTGCCAGCAGTTACGGGCTGACATCGAAAAATGAGCAGTTCTTC. It specifies CASSYGLTSKNEQFF. The rearrangement links TRBV6-6 to TRBJ2-1; no clear D gene. This CDR3 region has 15 residues. Germline loops: CDR1 MNHNY, CDR2 SVGAGI (reference sequence). The ends were cut back, 2 bases at V and 7 bases at J, with 15 bases in the middle.

This clonotype showed up just a few times. This chain connects TRBV12-5 to TRBJ1-2; weak D call: TRBD1 (5 bases). The germline CDR1 and CDR2 sequences are LGHNT and FRNRAP. V gave up 1 base and J gave up 4 bases, with 13 bases separating them. The CDR3 spans 15 residues. Written as DNA, the CDR3 is TGTGCTAGTGGTTTGGCCTTACCAGGGTTCTATGGCTACACCTTC. It codes for CASGLALPGFYGYTF.

This clonotype was detected many times. The V gene is TRBV5-5, the J gene TRBJ1-2; the D is unclear. Germline assignment: CDR1 SGHKS and CDR2 YYEKEE (reference sequence). V lost 0 bases and J 2 bases, leaving 5 bases between the germline ends. This CDR3 region has 13 residues. The CDR3 bases are TGTGCCAGCAGCTTGGCACAGAACTATGGCTACACCTTC. The encoded protein is CASSLAQNYGYTF.

Ten or more counts support this clonotype. This chain connects TRBV6-6 to TRBJ1-2; 8 nucleotides agree with TRBD1. This CDR3 comprises 14 residues. With 7 bases clipped from V and 8 bases from J, the junction kept 12 bases outside the gene matches. From germline, CDR1 is MNHNY and CDR2 SVGAGI (reference sequence). CDR3 nucleotide sequence: TGTGCCAGCAACCTTGGCCAGGGGGCGGGGGGCTACACCTTC. Protein product: CASNLGQGAGGYTF.

This clonotype came up many times. This sequence joins TRBV7-9 and TRBJ2-5; no reliable D call. The V end lost 1 base, the J end lost 3 bases, and 9 bases lay between the germline ends. The CDR3 runs to 14 residues. CDR1 is SEHNR and CDR2 is FQNEAQ in the germline V gene (reference sequence). The CDR3 loop is CASSLGSGEETQYF. The DNA of the CDR3 is TGTGCCAGCAGCTTAGGGTCAGGAGAAGAGACCCAGTACTTC.

This clonotype was counted ten times or more. The rearrangement joins TRBV15 to TRBJ2-1; D possibly corresponds to TRBD2 (6 bases). The CDR3 is made up of 16 amino acids. V was shortened by 3 bases and J by 2 bases, with 14 bases between the two germline ends. Germline values: CDR1 LNHNV, CDR2 YYDKDF (reference sequence). The CDR3 sequence: CATSSSLRLAYNEQFF. In DNA form, the CDR3 reads TGTGCCACCAGCAGTTCACTGAGACTAGCCTACAATGAGCAGTTCTTC.

This clonotype showed up many times. The rearrangement uses TRBV6-5 and TRBJ2-1; D gene uncertain. CDR1 is MNHEY, CDR2 SVGAGI, per germline. The CDR3 consists of 14 residues. V was cut by 0 bases and J by 8 bases, with 11 bases left in between. This CDR3 is CASSYSAPAYEQFF. The CDR3 region has the DNA TGTGCCAGCAGTTACTCCGCGCCCGCCTATGAGCAGTTCTTC.

This clonotype has at least ten counts. The chain recombines TRBV6-1 with TRBJ2-2; D possibly corresponds to TRBD2 (7 bases). Trimming left V 6 bases short and J 5 bases short, with 19 bases between. In germline, CDR1 is MNHNS, CDR2 SASEGT. The CDR3 contains 16 residues. The CDR3 sequence is CASRPRGGGATGELFF. CDR3 DNA sequence: TGTGCCAGCAGACCCCGAGGAGGGGGGGCAACCGGGGAGCTGTTTTTT.